Listed below are T cell receptor beta chains from one sample, sequenced in a study of blood T cell repertoires in COVID-19. TCRdb's copy holds only in-frame clones and misses some; the assay was immunoSEQ multiplex PCR. Here the sample spans nearly 45,000 clones, 80% to 90% being singletons. What was sequenced was peripheral blood. The receptors derive from a human donor in a cohort sampled during active COVID-19. Both conserved end residues are part of each CDR3. The order of the fields is D gene, J gene, clone size, V gene, CDR3 DNA, CDR3 protein. A D gene is named only where the DNA matches it firmly. The listing skips clone size in some rows; elsewhere it reads once, few, many or a size class.

TRBD1 | TRBJ2-1 | . | TRBV10-1 | TGCGCCAGCCCCTTCCTGCGGGACAGGGGCTACTACAATGAGCAGTTCTTC | CASPFLRDRGYYNEQFF
. | TRBJ2-3 | . | TRBV24-1 | TGTGCCACCAGTGACCCGGGTATGGGGCGAACAGATACGCAGTATTTT | CATSDPGMGRTDTQYF
TRBD1 | TRBJ1-2 | . | TRBV7-2 | TGTGCCAGCAGCTTAGACAGGGGGCCCTATGGCTACACCTTC | CASSLDRGPYGYTF
TRBD1 | TRBJ2-7 | . | TRBV6-5 | TGTGCCAGCAGGGGAGAACAGGGGACCCACGAGCAGTACTTC | CASRGEQGTHEQYF
TRBD1 | TRBJ1-1 | . | TRBV30 | TGTGTTGTCTACAGGGGCACTGAAGCTTTCTTT | CVVYRGTEAFF
. | TRBJ1-2 | . | TRBV10-3 | TGTGCCATCAGTGGGAGGGTTGGAGCTAACTATGGCTACACCTTC | CAISGRVGANYGYTF
. | TRBJ2-3 | . | TRBV27 | TGTGCCAGCAGTTTATCGACTAGTTCAGATACGCAGTATTTT | CASSLSTSSDTQYF
TRBD2 | TRBJ2-1 | . | TRBV6-5 | TGTGCCAGCAGTTACTCGCGGGGGATGTACAATGAGCAGTTCTTC | CASSYSRGMYNEQFF
TRBD2 | TRBJ2-5 | . | TRBV2 | TGTGCCAGCAGTGATGTCAGCGGGGGGGCCGAAGAGACCCAGTACTTC | CASSDVSGGAEETQYF
. | TRBJ1-2 | few | TRBV4-3 | TGCGCCAGCAGCCAAGATCCCGGCTATGGCTACACCTTC | CASSQDPGYGYTF
. | TRBJ2-6 | . | TRBV27 | TGTGCCAGTAGTACCGCAACTAACTCTGGGGCCAACGTCCTGACTTTC | CASSTATNSGANVLTF
TRBD2 | TRBJ2-5 | . | TRBV7-9 | TGTGCCAGCAGTTGGGGACTAGCGGTGGAAGAGACCCAGTACTTC | CASSWGLAVEETQYF
TRBD2 | TRBJ2-3 | . | TRBV18 | TGTGCCAGCTCACCACTAGCGGGGGGGCGTGTCACAGATACGCAGTATTTT | CASSPLAGGRVTDTQYF
TRBD1 | TRBJ1-6 | . | TRBV3-1/TRBV3-2 | TGTGCCAGCAGCCGGAACCGGGACAGGGATACTTCACCCCTCCACTTT | CASSRNRDRDTSPLHF
TRBD1 | TRBJ2-2 | once | TRBV7-9 | TGTGCCAGCAGCCCGAGGACAGGGGGCTCTAGAAACACCGGGGAGCTGTTTTTT | CASSPRTGGSRNTGELFF
TRBD2 | TRBJ2-5 | . | TRBV10-3 | TGTGCCATCAGCTCCCGACTAGCGGGGGGGCCTGGGTATGGGGAGACCCAGTACTTC | CAISSRLAGGPGYGETQYF
TRBD1 | TRBJ1-2 | . | TRBV18 | TGTGCCAGCTCACCACCGGACAGGGGGTTGTATGGCTACACCTTC | CASSPPDRGLYGYTF
. | TRBJ1-2 | . | TRBV11-2 | TGTGCCAGCAGCCGTAACTATGGCTACACCTTC | CASSRNYGYTF
TRBD1 | TRBJ1-1 | . | TRBV6-5 | TGTGCCAGCACCCGGCAGGGGGCGGACACTGAAGCTTTCTTT | CASTRQGADTEAFF
TRBD2 | TRBJ2-1 | few | TRBV4-2 | TGTGCCAGCAGCCATCATGGGGGAGGGAACAATGAGCAGTTCTTC | CASSHHGGGNNEQFF
TRBD1 | TRBJ1-4 | . | TRBV9 | TGTGCCAGCAGCGTTCACCAGGGGGCCACAACTAATGAAAAACTGTTTTTT | CASSVHQGATTNEKLFF
. | TRBJ1-1 | . | TRBV24-1 | TGTGCCACCAGTGATTTCTCGAACACTGAAGCTTTCTTT | CATSDFSNTEAFF
TRBD2 | TRBJ2-3 | . | TRBV7-2 | TGTGCCAGCAGCTTACCGGGACTAGGGACAGATACGCAGTATTTT | CASSLPGLGTDTQYF
TRBD1 | TRBJ2-5 | . | TRBV15 | TGTGCCACCAGCAGGACAGGGTTGGGTCAAGAGACCCAGTACTTC | CATSRTGLGQETQYF
. | TRBJ2-5 | . | TRBV24-1 | TGTGCCACCAGTGATGCGGGACAGAAAGAGACCCAGTACTTC | CATSDAGQKETQYF
TRBD1 | TRBJ2-3 | . | TRBV6-1 | TGTGCCAGCAGTGAAGGGGACAGGGGTTGGGGCACAGATACGCAGTATTTT | CASSEGDRGWGTDTQYF
. | TRBJ1-2 | . | TRBV6-5 | TGTGCCAGCACTTCAGGCTATGGCTACACCTTC | CASTSGYGYTF
TRBD2 | TRBJ2-2 | . | TRBV6-5 | TGTGCCAGCAGGGGAGGGACGGCCAACACCGGGGAGCTGTTTTTT | CASRGGTANTGELFF
TRBD1 | TRBJ2-7 | . | TRBV5-5 | TGTGCCAGCAGCACCGGACAGGGCTACGAGCAGTACTTC | CASSTGQGYEQYF
. | TRBJ1-5 | . | TRBV6-5 | TGTGCCAGCAGCCCATCTCTAACTAGCAATCAGCCCCAGCATTTT | CASSPSLTSNQPQHF
. | TRBJ2-7 | . | TRBV6-4 | TGTGCCAGCAGCTTACACTCAGGATACGAGCAGTACTTC | CASSLHSGYEQYF
TRBD1 | TRBJ1-6 | . | TRBV18 | TGTGCCAGCTCATCCGACTCAGGGGGCGATTCACCCCTCCACTTT | CASSSDSGGDSPLHF
TRBD1 | TRBJ2-2 | . | TRBV5-1 | TGCGCCAGCAGCGTAACAGGGGAGAACACCGGGGAGCTGTTTTTT | CASSVTGENTGELFF
TRBD2 | TRBJ2-5 | once | TRBV24-1 | TGTGCCACCAGTGAACGGACTAGCGGGGGTTTAGAGACCCAGTACTTC | CATSERTSGGLETQYF